These T cell receptor beta chains were read from a single sample in a study of blood T cell repertoires in COVID-19. Using immunoSEQ multiplex PCR, the repertoire was profiled, and TCRdb retains in-frame clones only, with some absent. This sample carries under 300,000 clones, about nine tenths of them seen once, and the ten largest clones take over 2%. The sequencing input was peripheral blood. These receptors were collected from a man younger than 40 who had recovered from COVID-19. Both conserved end residues are part of each CDR3. Each record gives: J gene, V gene, clone size, D gene, CDR3 DNA, CDR3 protein. A D gene is named only where the DNA matches it firmly. The size field is filled for only some rows; it gives once, few, many or a size class.

j_gene: TRBJ2-7
v_gene: TRBV19
abundance: once
d_gene: -
CDR3nt: TGTGCCAGTAGTATTTCTCGGGGTCCCTCCTACGAGCAGTACTTC
CDR3aa: CASSISRGPSYEQYF

j_gene: TRBJ2-3
v_gene: TRBV14
abundance: -
d_gene: TRBD2
CDR3nt: TGTGCCAGCAGCCAAGACACTAGCGGGGGGTATGTAGATACGCAGTATTTT
CDR3aa: CASSQDTSGGYVDTQYF

j_gene: TRBJ1-2
v_gene: TRBV5-1
abundance: -
d_gene: -
CDR3nt: TGCGCCAGCAGCCCCCTGCAGGACGGGGGTTATGGCTACACCTTC
CDR3aa: CASSPLQDGGYGYTF

j_gene: TRBJ2-7
v_gene: TRBV6-5
abundance: -
d_gene: -
CDR3nt: TGTGCCAGCAGTTCAGTAAGGACAAGCTCCTACGAGCAGTACTTC
CDR3aa: CASSSVRTSSYEQYF

j_gene: TRBJ1-5
v_gene: TRBV21-1
abundance: -
d_gene: -
CDR3nt: TGTGCCAGCAGCAAAGATGGGCAGGGGTCCCCCTCTTCCCCATGGAATCAGCCCCAGCATTTT
CDR3aa: CASSKDGQGSPSSPWNQPQHF

j_gene: TRBJ1-3
v_gene: TRBV14
abundance: -
d_gene: -
CDR3nt: TGTGCCAGCAGCCAAGATCTTTATGGGAGCTCTGGAAACACCATATATTTT
CDR3aa: CASSQDLYGSSGNTIYF

j_gene: TRBJ2-3
v_gene: TRBV7-9
abundance: -
d_gene: -
CDR3nt: TGTGCCAGCAGGGGCGGGTACACAGATACGCAGTATTTT
CDR3aa: CASRGGYTDTQYF

j_gene: TRBJ2-7
v_gene: TRBV27
abundance: -
d_gene: TRBD1
CDR3nt: TGTGCCAGCAGTTTCCGACAGGGTCGGACCTACGAGCAGTACTTC
CDR3aa: CASSFRQGRTYEQYF

j_gene: TRBJ2-5
v_gene: TRBV5-1
abundance: -
d_gene: TRBD2
CDR3nt: TGCGCCAGCAGCTTGGGGGCCGGGGGGGCAAGAGAGACCCAGTACTTC
CDR3aa: CASSLGAGGARETQYF

j_gene: TRBJ2-7
v_gene: TRBV3-1/TRBV3-2
abundance: -
d_gene: TRBD1
CDR3nt: TGTGCCAGCAGCCAAGATATTGGGGACAGGTACTTC
CDR3aa: CASSQDIGDRYF

j_gene: TRBJ1-1
v_gene: TRBV7-9
abundance: -
d_gene: TRBD1
CDR3nt: TGTGCCAGCAGCTACGAGACAGGGGTTGGAGCTTTCTTT
CDR3aa: CASSYETGVGAFF

j_gene: TRBJ1-1
v_gene: TRBV29-1
abundance: -
d_gene: -
CDR3nt: TGCAGCGTTGAAAAGGAGGGTTACACTGAAGCTTTCTTT
CDR3aa: CSVEKEGYTEAFF

j_gene: TRBJ1-5
v_gene: TRBV19
abundance: -
d_gene: TRBD1
CDR3nt: TGTGCCAGTAGTATAGGGGGACAGTCCTCCCGCTCCATCCATCAGCCCCAGCATTTT
CDR3aa: CASSIGGQSSRSIHQPQHF

j_gene: TRBJ2-5
v_gene: TRBV30
abundance: -
d_gene: -
CDR3nt: TGTGCCTGGTTCTACGCTCAAGAGACCCAGTACTTC
CDR3aa: CAWFYAQETQYF

j_gene: TRBJ2-1
v_gene: TRBV4-1
abundance: -
d_gene: -
CDR3nt: TGCGCCAGCAGCCAATACGGCAATGAGCAGTTCTTC
CDR3aa: CASSQYGNEQFF

j_gene: TRBJ1-1
v_gene: TRBV4-1
abundance: -
d_gene: -
CDR3nt: TGCGCCAGCAGCCATATTAACACTGAAGCTTTCTTT
CDR3aa: CASSHINTEAFF

j_gene: TRBJ2-5
v_gene: TRBV6-4
abundance: -
d_gene: TRBD2
CDR3nt: TGTGCCAGCAGTACAAGGGAGGGAGAGACCCAGTACTTC
CDR3aa: CASSTREGETQYF

j_gene: TRBJ1-2
v_gene: TRBV4-1
abundance: -
d_gene: TRBD1
CDR3nt: TGCGCCAGCAGCCTGGGGGGGACAGGGGGAATGTCGGGTGGCTACACCTTC
CDR3aa: CASSLGGTGGMSGGYTF

j_gene: TRBJ2-3
v_gene: TRBV25-1
abundance: -
d_gene: TRBD1
CDR3nt: TGTGCCAGCATAGGCGGGAACAGGGGGTACACAGATACGCAGTATTTT
CDR3aa: CASIGGNRGYTDTQYF

j_gene: TRBJ2-5
v_gene: TRBV2
abundance: few
d_gene: -
CDR3nt: TGTGCCAGCAAACTCGGAGAGACCCAGTACTTC
CDR3aa: CASKLGETQYF

j_gene: TRBJ1-5
v_gene: TRBV9
abundance: -
d_gene: -
CDR3nt: TGTGCCAGCAGCGCGGGCAATCAGCCCCAGCATTTT
CDR3aa: CASSAGNQPQHF

j_gene: TRBJ1-5
v_gene: TRBV6-2/TRBV6-3
abundance: -
d_gene: -
CDR3nt: TGTGCCAGCAGCCGAGGGTGGCAGGATAGCAATCAGCCCCAGCATTTT
CDR3aa: CASSRGWQDSNQPQHF